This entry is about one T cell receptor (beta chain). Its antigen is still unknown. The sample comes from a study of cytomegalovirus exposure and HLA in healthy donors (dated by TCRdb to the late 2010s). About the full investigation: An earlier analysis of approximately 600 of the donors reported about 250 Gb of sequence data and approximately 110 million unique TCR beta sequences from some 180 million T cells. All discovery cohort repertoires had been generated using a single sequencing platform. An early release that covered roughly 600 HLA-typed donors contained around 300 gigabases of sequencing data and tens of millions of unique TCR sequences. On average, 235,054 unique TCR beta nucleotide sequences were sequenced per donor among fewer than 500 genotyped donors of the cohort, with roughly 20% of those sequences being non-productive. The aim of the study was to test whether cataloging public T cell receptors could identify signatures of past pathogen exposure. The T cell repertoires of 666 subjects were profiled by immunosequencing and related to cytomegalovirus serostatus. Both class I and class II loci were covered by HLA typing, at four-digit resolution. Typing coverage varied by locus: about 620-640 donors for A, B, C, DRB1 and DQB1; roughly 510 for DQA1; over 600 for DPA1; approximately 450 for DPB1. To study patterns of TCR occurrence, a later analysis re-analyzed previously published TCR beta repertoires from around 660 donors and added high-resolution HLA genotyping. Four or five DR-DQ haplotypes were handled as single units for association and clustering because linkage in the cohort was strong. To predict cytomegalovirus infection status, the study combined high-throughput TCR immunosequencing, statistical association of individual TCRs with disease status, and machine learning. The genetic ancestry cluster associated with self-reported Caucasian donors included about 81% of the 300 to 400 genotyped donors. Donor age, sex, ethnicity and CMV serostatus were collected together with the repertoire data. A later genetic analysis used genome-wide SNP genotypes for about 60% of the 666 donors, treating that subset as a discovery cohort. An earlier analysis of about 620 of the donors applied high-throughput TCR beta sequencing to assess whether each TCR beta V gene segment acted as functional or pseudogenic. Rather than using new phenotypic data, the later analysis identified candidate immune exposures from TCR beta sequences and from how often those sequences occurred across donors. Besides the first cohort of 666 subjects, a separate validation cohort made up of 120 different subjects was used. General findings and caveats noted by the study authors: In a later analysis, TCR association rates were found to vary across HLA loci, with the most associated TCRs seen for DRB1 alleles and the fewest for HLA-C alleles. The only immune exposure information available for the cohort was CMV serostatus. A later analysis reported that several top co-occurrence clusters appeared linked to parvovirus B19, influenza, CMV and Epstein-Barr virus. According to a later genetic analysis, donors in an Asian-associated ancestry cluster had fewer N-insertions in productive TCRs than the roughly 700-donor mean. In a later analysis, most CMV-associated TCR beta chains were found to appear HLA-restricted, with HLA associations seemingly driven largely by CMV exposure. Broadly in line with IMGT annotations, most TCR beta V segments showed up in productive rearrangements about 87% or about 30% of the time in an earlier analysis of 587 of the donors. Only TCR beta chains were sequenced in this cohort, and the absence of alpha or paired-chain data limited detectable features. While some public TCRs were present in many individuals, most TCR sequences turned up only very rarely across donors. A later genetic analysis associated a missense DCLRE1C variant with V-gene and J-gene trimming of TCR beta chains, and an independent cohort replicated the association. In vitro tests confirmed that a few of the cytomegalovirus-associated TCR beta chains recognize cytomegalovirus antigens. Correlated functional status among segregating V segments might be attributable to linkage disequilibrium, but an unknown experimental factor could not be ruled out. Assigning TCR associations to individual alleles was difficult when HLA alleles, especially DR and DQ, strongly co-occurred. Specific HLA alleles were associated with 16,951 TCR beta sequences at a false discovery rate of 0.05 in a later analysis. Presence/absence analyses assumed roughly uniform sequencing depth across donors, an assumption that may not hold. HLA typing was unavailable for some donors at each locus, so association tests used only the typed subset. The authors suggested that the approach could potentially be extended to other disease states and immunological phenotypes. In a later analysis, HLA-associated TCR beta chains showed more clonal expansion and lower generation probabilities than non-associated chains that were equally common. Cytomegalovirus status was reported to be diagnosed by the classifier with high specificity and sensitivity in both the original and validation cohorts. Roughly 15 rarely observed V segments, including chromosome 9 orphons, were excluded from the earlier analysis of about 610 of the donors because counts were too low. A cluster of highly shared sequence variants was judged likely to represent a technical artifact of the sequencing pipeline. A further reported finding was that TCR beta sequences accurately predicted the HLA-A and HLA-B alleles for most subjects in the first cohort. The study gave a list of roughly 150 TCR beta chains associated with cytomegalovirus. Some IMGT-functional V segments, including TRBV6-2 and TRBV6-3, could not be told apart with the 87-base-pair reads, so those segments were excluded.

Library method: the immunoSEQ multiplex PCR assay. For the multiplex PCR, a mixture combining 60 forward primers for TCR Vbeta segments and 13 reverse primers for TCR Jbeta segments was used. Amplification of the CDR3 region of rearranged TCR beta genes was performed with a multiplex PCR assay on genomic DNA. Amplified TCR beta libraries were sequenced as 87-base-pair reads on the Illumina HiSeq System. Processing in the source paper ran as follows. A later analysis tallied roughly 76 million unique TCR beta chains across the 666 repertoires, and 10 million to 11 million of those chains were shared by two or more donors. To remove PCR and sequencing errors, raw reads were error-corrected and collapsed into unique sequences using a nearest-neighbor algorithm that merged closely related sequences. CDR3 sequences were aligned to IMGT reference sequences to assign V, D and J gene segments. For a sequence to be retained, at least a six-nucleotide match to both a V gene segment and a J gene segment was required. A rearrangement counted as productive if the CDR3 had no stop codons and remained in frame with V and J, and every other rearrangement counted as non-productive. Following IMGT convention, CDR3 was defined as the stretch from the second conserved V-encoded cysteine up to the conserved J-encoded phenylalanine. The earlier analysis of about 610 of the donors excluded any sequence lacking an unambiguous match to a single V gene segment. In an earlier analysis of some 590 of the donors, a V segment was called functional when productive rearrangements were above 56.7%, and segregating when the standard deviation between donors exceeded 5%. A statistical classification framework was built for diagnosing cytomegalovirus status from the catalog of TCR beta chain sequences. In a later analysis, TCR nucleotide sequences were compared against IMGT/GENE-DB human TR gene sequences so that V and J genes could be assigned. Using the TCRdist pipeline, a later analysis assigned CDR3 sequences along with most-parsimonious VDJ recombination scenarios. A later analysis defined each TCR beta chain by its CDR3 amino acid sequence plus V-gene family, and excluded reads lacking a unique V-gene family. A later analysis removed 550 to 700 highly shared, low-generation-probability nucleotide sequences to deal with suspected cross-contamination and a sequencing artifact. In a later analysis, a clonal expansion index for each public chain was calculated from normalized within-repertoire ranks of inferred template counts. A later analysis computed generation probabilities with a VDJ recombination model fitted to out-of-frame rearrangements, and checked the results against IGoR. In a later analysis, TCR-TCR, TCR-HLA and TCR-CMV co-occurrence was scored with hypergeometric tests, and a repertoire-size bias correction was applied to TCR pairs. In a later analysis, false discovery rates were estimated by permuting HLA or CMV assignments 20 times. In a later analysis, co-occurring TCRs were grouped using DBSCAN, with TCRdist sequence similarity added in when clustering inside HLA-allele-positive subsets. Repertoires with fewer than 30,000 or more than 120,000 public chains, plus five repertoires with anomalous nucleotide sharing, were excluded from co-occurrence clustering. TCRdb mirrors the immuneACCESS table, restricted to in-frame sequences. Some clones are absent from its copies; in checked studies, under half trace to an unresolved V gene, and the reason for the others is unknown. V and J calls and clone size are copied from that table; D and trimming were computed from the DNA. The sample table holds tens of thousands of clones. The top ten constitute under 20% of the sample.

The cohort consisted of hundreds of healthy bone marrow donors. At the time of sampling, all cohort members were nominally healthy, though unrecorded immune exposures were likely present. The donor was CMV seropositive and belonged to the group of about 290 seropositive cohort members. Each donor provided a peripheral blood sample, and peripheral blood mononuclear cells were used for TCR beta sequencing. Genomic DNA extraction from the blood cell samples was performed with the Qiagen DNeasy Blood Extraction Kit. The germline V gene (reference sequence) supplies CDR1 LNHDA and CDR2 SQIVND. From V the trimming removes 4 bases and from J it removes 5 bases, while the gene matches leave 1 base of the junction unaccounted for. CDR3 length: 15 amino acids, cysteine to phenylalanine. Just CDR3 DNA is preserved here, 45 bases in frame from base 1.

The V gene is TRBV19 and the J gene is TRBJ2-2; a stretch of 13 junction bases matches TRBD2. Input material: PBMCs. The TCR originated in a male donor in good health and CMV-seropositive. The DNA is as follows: TGTGCCAGTAGTAGGGGACTAGCGGGGACCGGGGAGCTGTTTTTT. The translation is CASSRGLAGTGELFF.